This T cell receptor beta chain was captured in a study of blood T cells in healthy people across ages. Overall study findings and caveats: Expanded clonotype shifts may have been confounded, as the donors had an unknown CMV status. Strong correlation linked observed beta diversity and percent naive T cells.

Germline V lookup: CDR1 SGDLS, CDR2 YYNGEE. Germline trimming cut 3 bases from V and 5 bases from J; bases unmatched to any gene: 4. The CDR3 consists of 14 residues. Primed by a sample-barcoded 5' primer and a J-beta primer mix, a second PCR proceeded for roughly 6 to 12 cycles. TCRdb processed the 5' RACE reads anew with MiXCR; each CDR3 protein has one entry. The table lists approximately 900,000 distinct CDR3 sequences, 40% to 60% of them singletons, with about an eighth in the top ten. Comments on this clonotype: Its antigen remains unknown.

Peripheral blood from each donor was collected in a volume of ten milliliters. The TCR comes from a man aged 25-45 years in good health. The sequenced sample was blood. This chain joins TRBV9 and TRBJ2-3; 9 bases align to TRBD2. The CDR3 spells CASSASGVGDTQYF. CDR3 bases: TGTGCCAGCAGCGCTAGCGGGGTGGGAGATACGCAGTATTTT.